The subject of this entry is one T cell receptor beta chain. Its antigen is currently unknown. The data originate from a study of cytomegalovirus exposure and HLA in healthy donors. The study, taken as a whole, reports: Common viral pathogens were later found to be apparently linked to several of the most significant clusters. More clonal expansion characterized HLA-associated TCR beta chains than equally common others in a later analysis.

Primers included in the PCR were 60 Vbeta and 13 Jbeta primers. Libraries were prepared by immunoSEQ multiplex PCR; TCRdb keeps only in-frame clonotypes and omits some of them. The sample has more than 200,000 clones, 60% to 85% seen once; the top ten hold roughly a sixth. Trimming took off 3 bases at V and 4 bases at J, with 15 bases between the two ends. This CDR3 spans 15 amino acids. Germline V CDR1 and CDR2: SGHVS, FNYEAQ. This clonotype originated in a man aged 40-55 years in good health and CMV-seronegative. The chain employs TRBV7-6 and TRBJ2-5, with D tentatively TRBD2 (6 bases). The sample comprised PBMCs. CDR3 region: CASSLAAEGRETQYF. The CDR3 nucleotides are TGTGCCAGCAGCTTGGCAGCGGAGGGAAGAGAGACCCAGTACTTC.